This T cell receptor (beta chain) was profiled in a study of T cell repertoires in cytomegalovirus infection. Findings of the study overall: Ex vivo, HLA-C-restricted CMV-specific TCR beta clonotypes prevailed over the rest of the response. Cumulative frequency of public TCR beta families picked out carriers of CMV plus the relevant HLA.

TCRdb processed the reads anew with MiXCR; each CDR3 protein has one entry. The sample has 600,000 to 800,000 distinct CDR3 sequences, 20% to 25% seen once. From germline, CDR1 is MDHEN and CDR2 SYDVKM. Trimming removed 3 bases from V and 8 bases from J; junction bases left unmatched: 11. CDR3 size: 16 residues. A remark on this clonotype: The antigen remains undetermined.

Sequencing was performed on CD8+ T cells from PBMCs. The receptor's source is a human donor in good health (CMV status not recorded). Some clones in this sample may be carry-over from other donors' samples. This rearrangement joins TRBV28 to TRBJ2-1, with TRBD1 matching over 9 bases. The CDR3 nucleotides are TGTGCCAGCAGTTTGGGACAGGGAGGTTTTAACGATGAGCAGTTCTTC. Translation: CASSLGQGGFNDEQFF.